The 21 T cell receptor beta chains below all came from one sample that was sequenced in a study of T cell clonality in common variable immunodeficiency. Data came from immunoSEQ multiplex PCR; TCRdb stores just in-frame clones and leaves some out. The sample has tens of thousands of clones, none seen only once. The sample consisted of peripheral blood mononuclear cells. These receptors were taken from a person aged 18 to 75 in good health.

This clone was seen ten or more times. The read terminates 3 residues before the CDR3 end, so the remaining end is supplied by the germline J gene. The chain recombines TRBV19 with TRBJ1-5; D is undetermined. This CDR3 contains 14 residues. Germline V gene lookup returns CDR1 LNHDA and CDR2 SQIVND (reference sequence). Trimming took 1 base from V and 3 from J, leaving 7 bases between them. CDR3 loop: CASSIGDINQPQHF. The CDR3 bases that were read are TGTGCCAGTAGTATAGGAGACATCAATCAGCCC.

Points on this clone: Read coverage stops 3 residues before the CDR3 terminus; the germline J gene supplies the remainder. The gene calls are TRBV7-9 and TRBJ2-3, with 7 nucleotides matching TRBD2. Germline V lookup: CDR1 SEHNR, CDR2 FQNEAQ (reference sequence). The CDR3 length is 15 residues. CDR3 sequence: CASSLLEAGRETQYF. The sequenced part of the CDR3 DNA is TGTGCCAGCAGCTTATTGGAGGCGGGGCGGGAGACG.

There are a few counts of this clone. The read ends 3 residues before the CDR3 terminus; that terminus is restored from the germline J gene. The chain carries TRBV2 and TRBJ2-5; 14 nucleotides line up with TRBD2. Germline V gives CDR1 SNHLY, CDR2 FYNNEI. V lost 4 bases to trimming and J lost 5 bases; unmatched junction nucleotides: 3. The CDR3 totals 15 residues. CDR3 amino acids: CASSAGLAGVETQYF. Partial CDR3 DNA: TGTGCCAGCAGTGCGGGACTAGCGGGGGTCGAGACC.

This clone has a count of ten or more. Read coverage stops 3 residues before the CDR3 terminus; the germline J gene supplies the remainder. The chain combines TRBV30 with TRBJ1-4, with D hard to call. The CDR3 has 13 amino acids. V dropped 5 bases and J dropped 6 bases, with 13 bases sitting between them. Germline CDR1 reads GTSNPN; CDR2 reads SVGIG (reference sequence). CDR3 DNA, as far as it was read: TGTGCCTGGTCGAGCCGGGTTCATGAAAAA. This codes for CAWSSRVHEK. The whole CDR3 sequence is CAWSSRVHEKLFF.

This clone has at least ten counts. The CDR3 end lies 3 residues beyond the end of the read and is filled in from the germline J gene. The rearrangement joins TRBV7-2 to TRBJ1-3; D is unclear. CDR1 SGHTA and CDR2 FQGNSA come from the germline V gene. Trimming pared 3 bases from V and 2 bases from J, leaving 11 bases between. The CDR3 runs 15 residues. CDR3 in amino acids: CASSLGPRTGNTIYF. The sequenced part of the CDR3 DNA is TGTGCCAGCAGCTTGGGCCCCCGGACTGGAAACACC.

This clone was observed many times. CDR3 region: CAWNRVTAKNIQYF. The DNA read from the CDR3 is TGTGCCTGGAACAGGGTCACAGCCAAAAACATT. The chain is built from TRBV30 and TRBJ2-4, with a weak D call TRBD1 (6 bases). The read terminates 3 residues ahead of where the CDR3 ends, so the germline J gene completes it. Germline assignment: CDR1 GTSNPN and CDR2 SVGIG (reference sequence). The CDR3 has 14 amino acids. V was trimmed by 4 bases and J by 0 bases, leaving 10 bases between them.

This clone was recorded at least ten times. CDR3 DNA, as far as it was read: TGTGCCAGCTCAGGGAGTAGCGGATCCTACAATGAG. Its protein is CASSGSSGSYNE. The entire CDR3 protein is CASSGSSGSYNEQFF. The V gene is TRBV14, the J gene TRBJ2-1, with D maybe TRBD2 (6 bases). The read finishes 3 residues shy of the CDR3 end, and the germline J gene is used to complete it. Per the germline V gene, CDR1 is SGHDN and CDR2 is FVKESK. V lost 8 bases and J 1 base, leaving 15 bases between the germline ends. This CDR3 region has 15 residues.

This clone was detected many times. Read sequence stops 3 residues before the CDR3 end, and the germline J gene provides the missing end. This chain links TRBV14 with TRBJ1-5, with 8 nucleotides matching TRBD1. Per the germline V gene, CDR1 is SGHDN and CDR2 is FVKESK. V shed 2 bases, J shed 6 bases, and the junction held 9 bases outside the gene matches. CDR3 length: 16 amino acids. The CDR3 sequence is CASSQSWTGPVQPQHF. Partial CDR3 DNA: TGTGCCAGCAGCCAATCGTGGACAGGGCCGGTTCAGCCC. Full variable domain (outside the CDR3, taken from reference TRBV14 and TRBJ1-5): EAGVTQFPSHSVIEKGQTVTLRCDPISGHDNLYWYRRVMGKEIKFLLHFVKESKQDESGMPNNRFLAERTGGTYSTLKVQPAELEDSGVYFCASSQSWTGPVQPQHFGDGTRLSIL.

This clone appeared many times. The CDR3 extends 3 residues past the end of the read, so its final part is completed from the germline J gene. The gene calls are TRBV4-2 and TRBJ2-3, with TRBD2 matching over 7 bases. Germline V gives CDR1 LGHNA, CDR2 YNFKEQ. The CDR3 extends over 14 amino acids. After removal of 3 bases from V and 1 base from J, the junction contained 1 base not matched to a gene. The sequenced part of the CDR3 DNA is TGTGCCAGCAGCCAGCTAGCGGGCACAGATACG. This sequence encodes CASSQLAGTDT. The CDR3 in full is CASSQLAGTDTQYF.

This clone was observed a few times. The CDR3 extends 3 residues past the end of the read, so its final part is completed from the germline J gene. The chain uses TRBV7-9 and TRBJ1-2, with D tentatively TRBD1 (6 bases). CDR1 SEHNR and CDR2 FQNEAQ come from the germline V gene (reference sequence). This CDR3 is 14 amino acids long. The CDR3: CASSLDRAVYDYTF. Partial CDR3 DNA: TGTGCCAGCAGCTTAGACAGGGCGGTCTACGAC.

With respect to this clone: The read gets to within 3 residues of the CDR3 end, and the germline J gene fills in the rest. V and J are TRBV30 and TRBJ1-2; 7 bases map to TRBD1. CDR1 GTSNPN and CDR2 SVGIG come from the germline V gene (reference sequence). This CDR3 has 15 amino acids. The CDR3 bases that were read are TGTGCCTGGGTTGTAGGAGGGGGCGCAGGGGATACC. Protein product: CAWVVGGGAGDT. The complete CDR3 sequence is CAWVVGGGAGDTYTF.

This clone was observed a handful of times. The CDR3 goes on 3 residues after the read ends, and that part is filled in from the germline J gene. This rearrangement joins TRBV19 to TRBJ2-3; unclear D gene. In germline, CDR1 is LNHDA, CDR2 SQIVND (reference sequence). CDR3 size: 14 residues. CDR3 loop: CASRPEFSNQPQYF. CDR3 bases read: TGTGCCAGTAGGCCGGAGTTTAGCAATCAGCCG.

Points on this clone: The CDR3 goes on 3 residues after the read ends, and that part is filled in from the germline J gene. The rearrangement joins TRBV2 to TRBJ2-2; 9 nucleotides match TRBD1. Germline values: CDR1 SNHLY, CDR2 FYNNEI. The CDR3 consists of 17 residues. The CDR3 spells CASGFSGDRASDEKLFF. The sequenced part of the CDR3 DNA is TGTGCCAGCGGATTTTCGGGGGACAGGGCATCTGATGAAAAG.

This clone was observed many times. Read coverage stops 3 residues before the CDR3 terminus; the germline J gene supplies the remainder. The same CDR3 arises from other DNA sequences in this sample as well. The rearrangement uses TRBV18 and TRBJ1-3, with TRBD1 as a possible D gene (6 bases). The CDR3 contains 16 residues. V was clipped by 3 bases and J by 4 bases, with 16 bases between them. CDR1 and CDR2 (germline): KGHSH, LQKENI. CDR3 DNA (partial): TGTGCCAGCTCACCCCCTACAGGGAGTGACGGAAACACC. Residues: CASSPPTGSDGNT. The full CDR3 protein reads CASSPPTGSDGNTIYF.

This clone was seen at least ten times. The read terminates 3 residues before the CDR3 end, so the remaining end is supplied by the germline J gene. The chain links TRBV19 to TRBJ2-2; 7 nucleotides align to TRBD2. V lost 9 bases, J lost 4 bases, and 20 bases stayed unmatched. The CDR3 length is 18 residues. Looked up from germline, CDR1 is LNHDA and CDR2 is SQIVND (reference sequence). The CDR3 DNA, read in part, is TGTGCCAGAAAAACATCTCCCGATCTGGGCGGGAGCACCGGGGAG. Amino acid sequence: CARKTSPDLGGSTGE. The full-length CDR3 reads as CARKTSPDLGGSTGELFF.

This clone has a count of ten or more. The CDR3 is cut off 3 residues early in the read; its end comes from the germline J gene. This chain joins TRBV19 and TRBJ2-2; TRBD2 aligns across 7 bases. The CDR3 runs to 16 residues. V shed 6 bases, J shed 2 bases, and the junction held 9 bases outside the gene matches. Germline CDR1 is LNHDA and CDR2 is SQIVND (reference sequence). The sequenced CDR3 bases are TGTGCCAGTAGGACCTGGCGGGGGAACAACACCGGGGAG. Residues: CASRTWRGNNTGE. The full-length CDR3 reads as CASRTWRGNNTGELFF.

This clone was observed many times. The CDR3 goes on 3 residues after the read ends, and that part is filled in from the germline J gene. The chain uses TRBV20-1 and TRBJ2-1; D possibly corresponds to TRBD1 (6 bases). The V gene lost 0 bases and the J gene lost 3 bases, with 9 bases spanning the gap. The CDR3 has 14 residues. Per the germline V gene, CDR1 is DFQATT and CDR2 is SNEGSKA (reference sequence). The part of the CDR3 DNA that was read is TGCAGTGCTAGAGACCAACAGGGCTACAATGAG. This sequence encodes CSARDQQGYNE. The CDR3 in its entirety is CSARDQQGYNEQFF.

The sample holds many counts of this clone. CDR3 region: CSAQDPLRQSTNYGYTF. CDR3 DNA (partial): TGCAGTGCTCAAGACCCCCTTCGACAGAGTACTAACTATGGC. The rearrangement links TRBV20-1 to TRBJ1-2; D possibly corresponds to TRBD1 (5 bases). The read ends 3 residues before the CDR3 terminus; that terminus is restored from the germline J gene. V was trimmed by 5 bases and J by 0 bases, leaving 22 bases between them. The CDR3 runs to 17 residues. The germline CDR1 and CDR2 sequences are DFQATT and SNEGSKA (reference sequence).

This clone was counted ten times or more. Read sequence stops 3 residues before the CDR3 end, and the germline J gene provides the missing end. The chain is built from TRBV5-1 and TRBJ1-1; maybe TRBD1 (6 bases). Trimming cost V 3 bases and J 1 base, with 10 bases left between them. In germline, CDR1 is SGHRS, CDR2 YFSETQ. The CDR3 runs 14 residues. This CDR3 reads CASSSGTKNTEAFF. The DNA read from the CDR3 is TGCGCCAGCAGCTCTGGGACAAAGAACACTGAA.

This clone was detected many times. The CDR3 reads CASSLDGFSGNTEAFF. CDR3 DNA (partial): TGCGCCAGCAGCTTGGATGGTTTCTCCGGGAACACTGAA. V and J are TRBV5-1 and TRBJ1-1; unclear D gene. The sequenced fragment ends 3 residues before the CDR3 boundary, so the rest is inferred from the germline J gene. The V and J ends lost 0 bases and 1 base respectively, with 13 bases between them. The CDR3 extends over 16 amino acids. CDR1 is SGHRS and CDR2 is YFSETQ in the germline V gene.

At least ten counts were recorded for this clone. The DNA ends 3 residues before the CDR3 does, and the rest of the CDR3 is filled in from the germline J gene. The gene calls are TRBV4-1 and TRBJ2-5, with TRBD2 matching 10 bases. Germline CDR1 reads MGHRA; CDR2 reads YSYEKL. J gave up 5 bases and V 0 bases, and 6 bases lay outside the gene matches. This CDR3 is 16 amino acids long. Here the CDR3 reads CASSQEERGGLETQYF. The DNA read from the CDR3 is TGCGCCAGCAGCCAAGAAGAGCGGGGGGGCCTGGAGACC.